This TCR beta chain comes out of a study of cytomegalovirus exposure and HLA in healthy donors listed by TCRdb under 2017. In the study overall: An earlier analysis of several hundred of the donors reported more than 250 Gb of sequence data and roughly 100 million unique TCR beta sequences from 190 million or so T cells. HLA typing included class I and class II loci at four-digit resolution. The number of typed donors differed by locus: roughly 620-640 for A, B, C, DRB1 and DQB1; 500 to 550 for DQA1; 606 for DPA1; and some 450 for DPB1. A later genetic analysis took genome-wide SNP genotypes for about three fifths of the 666 donors and used that subset as a discovery cohort. The study used immunosequencing to profile the T cell repertoires of under 700 subjects and linked those repertoires to cytomegalovirus serostatus. To decide whether each TCR beta V gene segment behaved as functional or pseudogenic, an earlier analysis of some 600 of the donors relied on high-throughput TCR beta sequencing. The study aimed to test whether signatures of past pathogen exposure could be identified by cataloging public T cell receptors. Rather than using new phenotypic data, the later analysis identified candidate immune exposures from TCR beta sequences and from how often those sequences occurred across donors. In addition to the first cohort of 666 subjects, a separate validation cohort of 130 or so different subjects was used. Because of strong linkage in the cohort, 4 to 6 DR-DQ haplotypes were treated as single units for association and clustering. To predict cytomegalovirus infection status, the study brought together high-throughput TCR immunosequencing, statistical association of individual TCRs with disease status, and machine learning. About 330 gigabases of sequencing data and tens of millions of unique TCR sequences made up an early release that covered approximately 620 HLA-typed donors. Alongside the repertoire data, information on donor age, sex, ethnicity and CMV serostatus was compiled. A later analysis re-examined previously published TCR beta repertoires from around 670 donors and added high-resolution HLA genotyping to investigate patterns of TCR occurrence. Among approximately 370 genotyped donors of the cohort, an average of approximately 240,000 unique TCR beta nucleotide sequences was sequenced per donor, of which about 20% were non-productive. All discovery cohort repertoires had been generated on a single sequencing platform. The genetic ancestry cluster associated with self-reported Caucasian donors included 81% of the roughly 380 genotyped donors. The paper's findings and limits, for the study overall: In both the original and validation cohorts, the classifier was reported to diagnose cytomegalovirus status with high specificity and sensitivity. Because counts were too low, approximately 15 rarely observed V segments, including chromosome 9 orphons, were excluded from the earlier analysis of fewer than 650 of the donors. The authors suggested that the approach could potentially be extended to other disease states and immunological phenotypes. HLA typing was unavailable for some donors at each locus, so association tests used only the typed subset. In a later analysis, HLA-associated TCR beta chains were found to be more clonally expanded and to have lower generation probabilities than equally common non-associated chains. A further reported finding was that TCR beta sequences accurately predicted the HLA-A and HLA-B alleles for most subjects in the first cohort. The study gave a list of over 150 TCR beta chains associated with cytomegalovirus. Most TCR sequences were seen in very few donors, while some public TCRs were found in many individuals. A later genetic analysis reported fewer N-insertions in productive TCRs among donors in an Asian-associated ancestry cluster than the roughly 670-donor mean. A later analysis found that TCR association rates varied across HLA loci, with DRB1 alleles showing the most associated TCRs and HLA-C alleles the fewest. When HLA alleles, especially DR and DQ, strongly co-occurred, attributing TCR associations to individual alleles was difficult. Three of the identified cytomegalovirus-associated TCR beta chains were confirmed in vitro to be specific for cytomegalovirus antigens. Linkage disequilibrium might explain the correlated functional status among segregating V segments, but an unknown experimental factor could not be ruled out. Broadly in line with IMGT annotations, most TCR beta V segments showed up in productive rearrangements about 87% or about 30% of the time in an earlier analysis of several hundred of the donors. A group of highly shared sequence variants was considered likely to be a technical artifact of the sequencing pipeline. The presence/absence analyses assumed that sequencing depth was roughly uniform across donors, and that assumption may not be true. CMV serostatus was the only immune exposure information available for the cohort. In a later analysis, most CMV-associated TCR beta chains were found to appear HLA-restricted, with HLA associations seemingly driven largely by CMV exposure. The 87-base-pair reads could not distinguish some IMGT-functional V segments, including TRBV6-2 and TRBV6-3, so those segments were excluded. Only TCR beta chains were sequenced in this cohort, and the absence of alpha or paired-chain data limited detectable features. A later genetic analysis associated a missense DCLRE1C variant with V-gene and J-gene trimming of TCR beta chains, and an independent cohort replicated the association. Several of the top co-occurrence clusters appeared to be linked to parvovirus B19, influenza, CMV and Epstein-Barr virus, according to a later analysis. At a false discovery rate of 0.05, a later analysis linked 16,951 TCR beta sequences to specific HLA alleles.

The cohort was made up of 666 healthy bone marrow donors. At the time of sampling, all cohort members were nominally healthy, though unrecorded immune exposures were likely present. The donor tested CMV seronegative and was one of the 352 seronegative cohort members. A peripheral blood sample was provided by each donor, and peripheral blood mononuclear cells were used for TCR beta sequencing. Genomic DNA extraction from the blood cell samples was performed with the Qiagen DNeasy Blood Extraction Kit. Library generation was performed with the immunoSEQ multiplex PCR assay. The multiplex PCR relied on a mix of 60 forward primers for TCR Vbeta segments and 13 reverse primers for TCR Jbeta segments. Amplification of the CDR3 region of rearranged TCR beta genes was performed with a multiplex PCR assay on genomic DNA. On the Illumina HiSeq System, the amplified TCR beta libraries were sequenced as 87-base-pair reads. The published analysis was carried out like this. A later analysis counted about 80 million unique TCR beta chains across the 500 to 850 repertoires, and some 12 million of these chains were shared by at least two donors. To remove PCR and sequencing errors, raw reads were error-corrected and collapsed into unique sequences using a nearest-neighbor algorithm that merged closely related sequences. Alignment of CDR3 sequences to IMGT reference sequences was used to assign V, D and J gene segments. For a sequence to be retained, a match of at least six nucleotides was required to both a V gene segment and a J gene segment. A rearrangement counted as productive if the CDR3 had no stop codons and remained in frame with V and J, and every other rearrangement counted as non-productive. CDR3 was defined according to IMGT convention as the region running from the second conserved V-encoded cysteine to the conserved J-encoded phenylalanine. The earlier analysis of about 620 of the donors excluded sequences that lacked an unambiguous match to a single V gene segment. In an earlier analysis of a few hundred of the donors, V segments were called functional above 56.7% productive rearrangements and were called segregating when the between-donor standard deviation exceeded 5%. To diagnose cytomegalovirus status from the catalog of TCR beta chain sequences, a statistical classification framework was built. V and J gene assignment, in a later analysis, came from comparing TCR nucleotide sequences with IMGT/GENE-DB human TR gene sequences. A later analysis assigned CDR3 sequences and most-parsimonious VDJ recombination scenarios with the TCRdist pipeline. In a later analysis, every TCR beta chain was defined by the combination of its CDR3 amino acid sequence and its V-gene family, and reads without a unique V-gene family were dropped. In a later analysis, nearly 600 highly shared, low-generation-probability nucleotide sequences were removed to address suspected cross-contamination and a sequencing artifact. A later analysis calculated a clonal expansion index for each public chain from normalized within-repertoire ranks of inferred template counts. Generation probabilities in a later analysis came from a VDJ recombination model fitted to out-of-frame rearrangements, and those results were checked against IGoR. In a later analysis, hypergeometric tests were used to score TCR-TCR, TCR-HLA and TCR-CMV co-occurrence, with a repertoire-size bias correction applied to TCR pairs. A later analysis estimated false discovery rates by permuting HLA or CMV assignments 20 times. In a later analysis, co-occurring TCRs were grouped with DBSCAN, and TCRdist sequence similarity was added when clustering was performed within HLA-allele-positive subsets. Repertoires with fewer than 30,000 or more than 120,000 public chains were left out of co-occurrence clustering, as were about five repertoires with anomalous nucleotide sharing. TCRdb mirrors the immuneACCESS table, restricted to in-frame sequences. Some clones are absent from its copies; in checked studies, under half trace to an unresolved V gene, and the reason for the others is unknown. That table gives V, J and clone size, and the DNA gave D and trimming. The sample table shows more than 150,000 clones, and just under 80% are seen once. Jointly, the top ten make up about 1.9% of the sample.

The CDR3 measures 13 amino acids from cysteine to phenylalanine. Only the CDR3 part of the read is kept: 39 bases, read in frame from the first base. Sequences KGHSH (CDR1) and LQKENI (CDR2) are obtained from the germline V gene. V is pared back by 6 bases and J by 7 bases, with 15 bases lying between the germline termini. Of note for this clone: The antigen this receptor binds is unknown. No much larger clonotype is one base removed from it; base qualities were not supplied.

The sample consisted of PBMCs. The receptor's source is a young woman in good health and CMV-seronegative. The chain is encoded by TRBV18 joined to TRBJ1-2; the D gene is not confidently resolved. CDR3 protein: CASSGWELSGYTF. The DNA is TGTGCCAGCTCCGGGTGGGAGCTAAGTGGCTACACCTTC.